A single sample is the source of the 25 T cell receptor beta chains below, sequenced in a study of early T cells in non-severe SARS-CoV-2 infection. MiXCR, run by TCRdb on the 5' RACE reads, gives a single entry per CDR3 protein. Here the sample spans about 59,000 distinct CDR3 sequences, less than 15% being singletons. Source: whole blood, taken at baseline. Source of these receptors: an adult who was a healthcare worker with PCR-confirmed SARS-CoV-2 infection or an uninfected control (not recorded which).

The sample holds a few counts of this clonotype. The chain has TRBV20-1 and TRBJ2-3; 8 nucleotides align to TRBD2. The CDR3 covers 15 residues. J was trimmed by 2 bases and V by 6 bases; bases with no gene match: 10. CDR1 is DFQATT and CDR2 is SNEGSKA in the germline V gene (reference sequence). The CDR3 DNA sequence: TGCAGTGCCGCGCGGATAGCGGGACCCACAGATACGCAGTATTTT. Its translation: CSAARIAGPTDTQYF.

This clonotype was detected only a few times. As DNA, the CDR3 is TGTGCCAGCAGCTTAGCGGGGCCCCGAGGCTATGGCTACACCTTC. It is translated as CASSLAGPRGYGYTF. V and J are TRBV7-9 and TRBJ1-2, with TRBD1 as a possible D gene (5 bases). There are 15 residues in the CDR3. In germline, CDR1 is SEHNR, CDR2 FQNEAQ (reference sequence). V was pared by 0 bases and J by 4 bases, with 12 bases between.

The CDR3 bases are TGTGCCAGCAGCCCCGAGGGTAGCGGGATCGATACGCAGTATTTT. Protein product: CASSPEGSGIDTQYF. The V gene is TRBV12-3 or TRBV12-4, the J gene TRBJ2-3, with TRBD2 matching 8 bases. V dropped 6 bases and J dropped 6; count of bases not matched to a gene: 11. The CDR3 spans 15 residues.

There are a few counts of this clonotype. This chain links TRBV11-2 with TRBJ1-4; D may be TRBD1 (5 bases). V was pared by 7 bases and J by 8 bases, with 23 bases between. This CDR3 contains 16 residues. Germline CDR1 is SGHAT and CDR2 is FQNNGV. The CDR3 coding sequence is TGTGCCAGCACCCCTATCGAGGGGTCTGTAGGGGAAAAACTGTTTTTT. The encoded protein is CASTPIEGSVGEKLFF.

The chain carries TRBV20-1 and TRBJ2-7, with 8 bases lining up with TRBD1. Germline values: CDR1 DFQATT, CDR2 SNEGSKA (reference sequence). The CDR3 runs 15 residues. Trimming at V came to 0 bases and at J to 5 bases, leaving 9 bases not matched to a gene. Here the CDR3 reads CSARDPSGGFHEQYF. Written as DNA, the CDR3 is TGCAGTGCTAGAGATCCGTCAGGGGGCTTCCACGAGCAGTACTTC.

The chain employs TRBV11-2 and TRBJ2-7; 13 bases align to TRBD2. The V gene's germline CDR1 is SGHAT and CDR2 FQNNGV. V shed 4 bases, J shed 4 bases, and the junction held 4 bases outside the gene matches. The CDR3 has 15 amino acids. CDR3 protein: CASSSGLAGPYEQYF. In nucleotides, the CDR3 is TGTGCCAGCAGCTCGGGACTAGCGGGACCTTACGAGCAGTACTTC.

Only a few counts were recorded for this clonotype. V gene TRBV14 combines with J gene TRBJ1-1; D remains unclear. This CDR3 comprises 15 residues. V was shortened by 0 bases and J by 4 bases, with 12 bases between the two germline ends. CDR1 is SGHDN, CDR2 FVKESK, per germline. Written as DNA, the CDR3 is TGTGCCAGCAGCCAAGAACACAGCTCCCTCACTGAAGCTTTCTTT. It is translated as CASSQEHSSLTEAFF.

The gene calls are TRBV7-3 and TRBJ2-1, with 7 bases lining up with TRBD2. Germline lookup yields CDR1 SGHTA and CDR2 FQGTGA. This CDR3 has 18 amino acids. The V gene end was trimmed by 5 bases and the J gene end by 0 bases; junction bases not matched to a gene: 13. CDR3 bases: TGTGCCAGCAGCCCCCTGTTCAGCGGGGTTAGCTCCTACAATGAGCAGTTCTTC. This translates into CASSPLFSGVSSYNEQFF.

This clonotype occurred a few times. The chain recombines TRBV7-8 with TRBJ2-7, with D unresolved. Per the germline V gene, CDR1 is SGHVS and CDR2 is FQNEAQ. V gave up 2 bases and J gave up 5 bases, with 10 bases separating them. CDR3 length: 13 amino acids. The CDR3 loop is CASSLFSHDEQYF. The CDR3 DNA reads as TGTGCCAGCAGCTTATTCTCCCATGACGAGCAGTACTTC.

This chain's CDR3 is CASSPGLVDTQYF. The CDR3, as DNA: TGTGCCAGCAGTCCCGGACTAGTGGATACGCAGTATTTT. The chain is built from TRBV7-6 and TRBJ2-3, with 7 bases lining up with TRBD2. Per the germline V gene, CDR1 is SGHVS and CDR2 is FNYEAQ. The CDR3 sequence is 13 residues long. Germline trimming cut 6 bases from V and 6 bases from J; bases unmatched to any gene: 6.

This clonotype has just a few counts. The chain combines TRBV19 with TRBJ2-7; D is undetermined. Germline CDR1 reads LNHDA; CDR2 reads SQIVND (reference sequence). Trimming took off 5 bases at V and 1 base at J, with 6 bases between the two ends. The CDR3 is made up of 12 amino acids. This CDR3 is CASSPRSYEQYF. As DNA, the CDR3 is TGTGCCAGTAGTCCCAGGTCCTACGAGCAGTACTTC.

The chain has TRBV18 and TRBJ2-4, with TRBD2 as a possible D gene (6 bases). Trimming left V 3 bases short and J 8 bases short, with 14 bases between. This CDR3 spans 14 amino acids. Germline V gives CDR1 KGHSH, CDR2 LQKENI. CDR3: CASSPTSGRYIQYF. CDR3 nucleotide sequence: TGTGCCAGCTCACCGACCTCAGGGAGGTACATTCAGTACTTC.

CDR3 nucleotide sequence: TGTGCCAGCAGTCCCGACCTACCAGGGTCTGGAAACACCATATATTTT. Its protein product is CASSPDLPGSGNTIYF. The chain combines TRBV14 with TRBJ1-3; maybe TRBD1 (5 bases). Germline CDR1 reads SGHDN; CDR2 reads FVKESK. Trimming shortened V by 6 bases and J by 1 base, and 16 bases separated the two germline ends. This CDR3 is 16 amino acids long.

The chain employs TRBV11-1 and TRBJ2-2; D may be TRBD1 (6 bases). The CDR3 is 16 residues long. V lost 2 bases, J lost 1 base, and 11 bases lay in between. Germline-derived CDR1 and CDR2 are SGHAT and FQDESV (reference sequence). CDR3 protein: CASSLPRQENTGELFF. Written as DNA, the CDR3 is TGTGCCAGCAGCTTACCGAGACAGGAGAACACCGGGGAGCTGTTTTTT.

This clonotype was observed a handful of times. V and J are TRBV27 and TRBJ2-7; the D gene is possibly TRBD1 (6 bases). The CDR3 totals 18 residues. V was shortened by 5 bases and J by 0 bases, with 23 bases between the two germline ends. Germline V gene lookup returns CDR1 MNHEY and CDR2 SMNVEV (reference sequence). This chain's CDR3 is CASSLSPDSFRSSYEQYF. The CDR3 DNA reads TGTGCCAGCAGTCTCTCTCCGGACAGTTTTCGGAGCTCCTACGAGCAGTACTTC.

This clonotype occurred many times. This sequence joins TRBV25-1 and TRBJ1-3, with D tentatively TRBD1 (5 bases). V was pared by 8 bases and J by 0 bases, with 11 bases between. The CDR3 runs 14 residues. Per germline, CDR1 MGHDK and CDR2 SYGVNS. Here the CDR3 reads CASQQDPSGNTIYF. The CDR3 DNA reads as TGTGCCAGCCAACAGGATCCCTCTGGAAACACCATATATTTT.

There are a few counts of this clonotype. The chain joins TRBV7-9 to TRBJ2-3; TRBD1 or TRBD2 may be the D gene (5 bases each). Trimming left V 4 bases short and J 0 bases short, with 11 bases between. Germline V CDR1 and CDR2: SEHNR, FQNEAQ (reference sequence). The CDR3 extends over 15 amino acids. CDR3 loop: CASSWGRSSTDTQYF. For the CDR3, the DNA is TGTGCCAGCAGCTGGGGACGTTCGAGCACAGATACGCAGTATTTT.

This clonotype was seen only a few times. The V and J genes are TRBV12-3 or TRBV12-4 and TRBJ1-6; a possible D gene is TRBD1 (5 bases). Trimming pared 1 base from V and 7 bases from J, leaving 11 bases between. CDR3 length equals 15 residues. The CDR3 DNA reads as TGTGCCAGCAGTTTAGGACAGATTGCCAATTCACCCCTCCACTTT. This encodes CASSLGQIANSPLHF.

This clonotype was recorded at least ten times. The V gene is TRBV6-5, the J gene TRBJ1-2, with D unclear. Germline V CDR1 and CDR2: MNHEY, SVGAGI. The V end was cut by 4 bases, the J end by 4 bases, with 16 bases between. The CDR3 covers 15 residues. The CDR3 coding sequence is TGTGCCAGCAGTTCCAGGACGAGAGGGCCCTATGGCTACACCTTC. It encodes CASSSRTRGPYGYTF.

This clonotype was recorded once. The gene calls are TRBV6-5 and TRBJ1-3; 12 bases are shared with TRBD1. Germline CDR1 is MNHEY and CDR2 is SVGAGI. The CDR3 sequence is 20 residues long. V dropped 5 bases and J dropped 0; count of bases not matched to a gene: 14. The CDR3 region has the DNA TGTGCCAGCAGTAAGGGGACAGGGGGCTCACACCGCCTCTCTGGAAACACCATATATTTT. It codes for CASSKGTGGSHRLSGNTIYF.

This clonotype has ten or more counts. The J gene is TRBJ1-4, the V gene TRBV5-6; 8 bases agree with TRBD1. Germline CDR1 SGHDT, CDR2 YYEEEE. The CDR3 length is 14 residues. Trimming cost V 2 bases and J 7 bases; bases outside gene matches: 4. CDR3 sequence (DNA): TGTGCCAGCAGCTTCCAGGGGGCATCTGAAAAACTGTTTTTT. It is translated as CASSFQGASEKLFF.

In this sample, this clonotype turned up many times. The rearrangement uses TRBV6-2 or TRBV6-3 and TRBJ2-5; D not certain. Trimming removed 2 bases at V and 3 bases at J, with 10 bases between. Germline loops: CDR1 MNHEY, CDR2 SVGEGT. The CDR3 has 14 residues. Written as DNA, the CDR3 is TGTGCCAGCAGTTACGGGCTCCGTGAAGAGACCCAGTACTTC. Translation: CASSYGLREETQYF.

This clonotype appeared a few times. The genes are TRBV20-1 and TRBJ2-5, with D perhaps TRBD2 (6 bases). The CDR3 totals 13 residues. Germline V lookup: CDR1 DFQATT, CDR2 SNEGSKA (reference sequence). V was clipped by 6 bases and J by 0 bases, with 11 bases between them. The DNA for the CDR3 is TGCAGTGCCCCCTGGGACTACCAAGAGACCCAGTACTTC. As protein: CSAPWDYQETQYF.

V usage is TRBV7-2 and J usage is TRBJ1-1, with D possibly matching TRBD1 (6 bases). The germline V and J ends were trimmed by 4 bases and 1 base, with 13 bases remaining between them. Germline CDR1 is SGHTA and CDR2 is FQGNSA. The CDR3 is 15 amino acids. In DNA, the CDR3 is TGTGCCAGCAGCTCGAAGGGAGGGGGGAACACTGAAGCTTTCTTT. Translated: CASSSKGGGNTEAFF.

The chain recombines TRBV5-6 with TRBJ1-2; D is perhaps TRBD1 (6 bases). The CDR3 extends over 16 amino acids. Per the germline V gene, CDR1 is SGHDT and CDR2 is YYEEEE. V lost 1 base to trimming and J lost 2 bases, with 15 bases between them. The CDR3 DNA reads TGTGCCAGCAGCTTGTTGGCCCCTACAGGGAACTATGGCTACACCTTC. Its translation: CASSLLAPTGNYGYTF.